A single sample gave rise to the 2 T cell receptor beta chains below, sequenced in a study of blood T cell repertoires in COVID-19. Sequencing used immunoSEQ multiplex PCR; TCRdb keeps in-frame clones, though not all of them. Found here are approximately 16,000 clones, about 80% of them singletons; the top ten hold 14%. The material sequenced was peripheral blood. These receptors all stem from a human donor in a cohort sampled during active COVID-19.

The gene calls are TRBV7-3 and TRBJ2-1; 9 bases agree with TRBD2. Germline CDR1 and CDR2: SGHTA and FQGTGA. The CDR3 extends over 18 amino acids. The J segment lost 1 base and the V segment lost 3 bases, leaving 10 bases of the junction unmatched. In DNA, the CDR3 is TGTGCCAGCAGCTTCCCCCTAGCGGGACGTGTGTCCTACAATGAGCAGTTCTTC. Protein sequence: CASSFPLAGRVSYNEQFF.

V is TRBV5-6 and J is TRBJ2-7; weak D call: TRBD1 (5 bases). The germline V gene has CDR1 SGHDT and CDR2 YYEEEE. This CDR3 is built from 14 residues. V was pared by 0 bases and J by 6 bases, with 13 bases between. The DNA for the CDR3 is TGTGCCAGCAGCTTGGTTGACAGACCGGGCGAGCAGTACTTC. This gives the protein CASSLVDRPGEQYF.